This T cell receptor beta chain was retrieved from a study of cytomegalovirus exposure and HLA in healthy donors (dated 2017 in TCRdb). Notes on the research overall: In an earlier analysis of some 610 of the donors, 250 to 350 Gb of sequence data and approximately 100 million unique TCR beta sequences from about 179 million T cells were reported. A few DR-DQ haplotypes were treated as single units for association and clustering because of strong linkage in the cohort. In addition to the first cohort of 500 to 850 subjects, a separate validation cohort of under 150 different subjects was used. About 330 gigabases of sequencing data and around 85 million unique TCR sequences made up an early release that covered nearly 650 HLA-typed donors. Donor age, sex, ethnicity and CMV serostatus were compiled alongside the repertoire data. Every discovery cohort repertoire had been produced on one sequencing platform. The study combined high-throughput TCR immunosequencing, statistical association of individual TCRs with disease status, and machine learning to predict cytomegalovirus infection status. To study patterns of TCR occurrence, a later analysis re-analyzed previously published TCR beta repertoires from 700 or so donors and added high-resolution HLA genotyping. Typing coverage varied by locus: roughly 620-640 donors for A, B, C, DRB1 and DQB1; approximately 500 for DQA1; around 610 for DPA1; around 450 for DPB1. Rather than using new phenotypic data, the later analysis identified candidate immune exposures from TCR beta sequences and from how often those sequences occurred across donors. The genetic ancestry cluster associated with self-reported Caucasian donors included 70% to 85% of the 300 to 450 genotyped donors. HLA typing covered class I and class II loci at four-digit resolution. The study aimed to test whether cataloging public T cell receptors could reveal signatures of past pathogen exposure. In an earlier analysis of roughly 540 of the donors, high-throughput TCR beta sequencing was used to judge whether each TCR beta V gene segment behaved as functional or pseudogenic. On average, around 230,000 unique TCR beta nucleotide sequences were sequenced per donor among a few hundred genotyped donors of the cohort, with 15% to 20% of those sequences being non-productive. A later genetic analysis took genome-wide SNP genotypes for about 65% of the 666 donors and used that subset as a discovery cohort. The study profiled the T cell repertoires of hundreds of subjects by immunosequencing and related them to cytomegalovirus serostatus. General study outcomes and caveats: The study gave a list of over 150 TCR beta chains associated with cytomegalovirus. The authors suggested that the approach could potentially be generalized to other disease states and immunological phenotypes. At a false discovery rate of 0.05, a later analysis linked 16,000 or so TCR beta sequences to specific HLA alleles. An earlier analysis of some 560 of the donors showed that most TCR beta V segments appeared in productive rearrangements either about 87% or about 30% of the time, which broadly matched IMGT annotations. HLA typing was unavailable for some donors at each locus, so association tests used only the typed subset. A later genetic analysis reported fewer N-insertions in productive TCRs among donors in an Asian-associated ancestry cluster than the roughly 690-donor mean. A group of highly shared sequence variants was considered likely to be a technical artifact of the sequencing pipeline. Most TCR sequences were seen in very few donors, while some public TCRs were found in many individuals. Because the 87-base-pair reads could not distinguish some IMGT-functional V segments, including TRBV6-2 and TRBV6-3, those segments were excluded. Presence/absence analyses assumed roughly uniform sequencing depth across donors, an assumption that may not hold. Immune exposure information for the cohort was limited to CMV serostatus. Most CMV-associated TCR beta chains appeared to be HLA-restricted in a later analysis, and the HLA associations seemed to be driven largely by CMV exposure. In vitro tests confirmed that three of the cytomegalovirus-associated TCR beta chains recognize cytomegalovirus antigens. About 15 rarely observed V segments, including chromosome 9 orphons, were excluded from the earlier analysis of several hundred of the donors because counts were too low. The cohort was sequenced for TCR beta chains only, and without alpha or paired-chain data the features that could be detected were limited. Linkage disequilibrium might explain the correlated functional status among segregating V segments, but an unknown experimental factor could not be excluded. A later analysis found that TCR association rates varied across HLA loci, with DRB1 alleles showing the most associated TCRs and HLA-C alleles the fewest. In a later analysis, HLA-associated TCR beta chains showed more clonal expansion and lower generation probabilities than non-associated chains that were equally common. The classifier was reported to diagnose cytomegalovirus status with high specificity and sensitivity in both the original and validation cohorts. In a later genetic analysis, a missense DCLRE1C variant was associated with V-gene and J-gene trimming of TCR beta chains, and the association was replicated in an independent cohort. A further reported finding was that TCR beta sequences accurately predicted the HLA-A and HLA-B alleles for most subjects in the first cohort. A later analysis reported that several top co-occurrence clusters appeared linked to parvovirus B19, influenza, CMV and Epstein-Barr virus. When HLA alleles, especially DR and DQ, strongly co-occurred, TCR associations were difficult to assign to individual alleles.

Library preparation used the immunoSEQ multiplex PCR assay. For the multiplex PCR, a mixture combining 60 forward primers for TCR Vbeta segments and 13 reverse primers for TCR Jbeta segments was used. The CDR3 region of rearranged TCR beta genes was amplified from genomic DNA by a multiplex PCR assay. On the Illumina HiSeq System, the amplified TCR beta libraries were sequenced as 87-base-pair reads. The study's processing was this. A later analysis tallied tens of millions of unique TCR beta chains across the 610 or so repertoires, and approximately 12 million of those chains were shared by two or more donors. To remove PCR and sequencing errors, raw reads were error-corrected and collapsed into unique sequences using a nearest-neighbor algorithm that merged closely related sequences. To assign V, D and J gene segments, CDR3 sequences were aligned to IMGT reference sequences. For a sequence to be retained, a match of at least six nucleotides was required to both a V gene segment and a J gene segment. Rearrangements were classified as productive when the CDR3 lacked stop codons and remained in frame with V and J, and all other rearrangements were classified as non-productive. CDR3 was defined according to IMGT convention as the region running from the second conserved V-encoded cysteine to the conserved J-encoded phenylalanine. The earlier analysis of approximately 500 of the donors excluded sequences that lacked an unambiguous match to a single V gene segment. An earlier analysis of fewer than 650 of the donors classified V segments as functional when productive rearrangements were above 56.7% and as segregating when the standard deviation between donors was above 5%. A statistical classification framework was built to diagnose cytomegalovirus status from the catalog of TCR beta chain sequences. V and J gene assignment, in a later analysis, came from comparing TCR nucleotide sequences with IMGT/GENE-DB human TR gene sequences. In a later analysis, CDR3 sequences and most-parsimonious VDJ recombination scenarios were assigned using the TCRdist pipeline. In a later analysis, each TCR beta chain was defined by its CDR3 amino acid sequence together with its V-gene family, and reads without a unique V-gene family were excluded. In a later analysis, 550 to 650 highly shared, low-generation-probability nucleotide sequences were removed to address suspected cross-contamination and a sequencing artifact. A later analysis calculated a clonal expansion index for each public chain from normalized within-repertoire ranks of inferred template counts. In a later analysis, generation probabilities were computed with a VDJ recombination model fitted to out-of-frame rearrangements, and the resulting probabilities were checked against IGoR. In a later analysis, hypergeometric tests were used to score TCR-TCR, TCR-HLA and TCR-CMV co-occurrence, with a repertoire-size bias correction applied to TCR pairs. A later analysis estimated false discovery rates by permuting HLA or CMV assignments 20 times. In a later analysis, co-occurring TCRs were grouped using DBSCAN, with TCRdist sequence similarity added in when clustering inside HLA-allele-positive subsets. Repertoires with fewer than 30,000 or more than 120,000 public chains were left out of co-occurrence clustering, as were four to six repertoires with anomalous nucleotide sharing. Entries here come from immuneACCESS through TCRdb and include only in-frame sequences with V and J called. Some clones fail to appear in such tables; in the studies checked, an unresolved V gene covers under half of the shortfall, and the cause of the remainder is unknown. V and J calls and clone size follow that table, whereas D and trimming were derived from the DNA. The sample contains around 150,000 clones, roughly 75% of them found a single time. Roughly 12% of the sample rests with the top ten.

Reading the germline V gene (reference sequence) gives CDR1 SEHNR and CDR2 FQNEAQ. CDR3 length: 14 amino acids, cysteine to phenylalanine. The kept DNA is CDR3 alone, 42 bases in frame from the first base. Worth noting for this clone: The clone's antigen remains unknown. A read error may account for a junction end that differs from germline.

The cohort was made up of roughly 670 healthy bone marrow donors. Cohort members were all nominally healthy when sampled, although unrecorded immune exposures were likely present. The donor tested CMV seropositive, placing the donor among the 289 seropositive members of the cohort. Each donor provided a peripheral blood sample, and peripheral blood mononuclear cells were used for TCR beta sequencing. Genomic DNA was extracted from the blood cell samples with the Qiagen DNeasy Blood Extraction Kit. The sequence was collected from a man aged 18-30 years in good health and CMV-seropositive. The source material was PBMCs. This chain is built from TRBV7-9 and TRBJ1-5; the D gene is perhaps TRBD1, from 6 matching bases. The DNA reads as follows: TGTGCCAGCAGCTTATCGGGGGGCAATCAGCCCCGGCATTTT. The translation is CASSLSGGNQPRHF.